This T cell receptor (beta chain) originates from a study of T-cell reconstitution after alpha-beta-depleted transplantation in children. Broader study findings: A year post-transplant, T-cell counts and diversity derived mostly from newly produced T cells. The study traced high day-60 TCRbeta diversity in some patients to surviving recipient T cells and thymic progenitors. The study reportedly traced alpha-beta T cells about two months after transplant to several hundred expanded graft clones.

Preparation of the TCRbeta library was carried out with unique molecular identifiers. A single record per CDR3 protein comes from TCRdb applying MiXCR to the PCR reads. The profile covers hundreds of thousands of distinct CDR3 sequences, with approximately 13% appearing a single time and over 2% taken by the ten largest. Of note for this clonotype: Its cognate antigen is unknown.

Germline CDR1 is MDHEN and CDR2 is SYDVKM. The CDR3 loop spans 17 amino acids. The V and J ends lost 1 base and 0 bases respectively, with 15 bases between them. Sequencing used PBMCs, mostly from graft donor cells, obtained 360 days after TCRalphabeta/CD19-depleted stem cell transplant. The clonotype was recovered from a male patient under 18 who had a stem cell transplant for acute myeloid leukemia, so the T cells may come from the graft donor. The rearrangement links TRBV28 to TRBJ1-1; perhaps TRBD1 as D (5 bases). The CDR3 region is CASSLFGANVVNTEAFF. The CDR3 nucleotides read TGTGCCAGCAGTTTATTCGGGGCCAACGTTGTGAACACTGAAGCTTTCTTT.